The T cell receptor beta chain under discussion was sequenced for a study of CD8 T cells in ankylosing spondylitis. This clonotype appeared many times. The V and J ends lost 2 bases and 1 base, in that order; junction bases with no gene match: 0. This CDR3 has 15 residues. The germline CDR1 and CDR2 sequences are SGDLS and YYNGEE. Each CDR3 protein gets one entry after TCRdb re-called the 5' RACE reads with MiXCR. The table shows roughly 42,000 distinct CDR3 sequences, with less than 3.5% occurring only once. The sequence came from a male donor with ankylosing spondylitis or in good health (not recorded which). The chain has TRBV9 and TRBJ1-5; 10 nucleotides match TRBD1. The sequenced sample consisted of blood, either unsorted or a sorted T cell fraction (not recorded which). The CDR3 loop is CASSVGQGSNQPQHF. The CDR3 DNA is TGTGCCAGCAGCGTGGGACAGGGGAGCAATCAGCCCCAGCATTTT.